This TCR beta chain was identified during a study of cytomegalovirus exposure and HLA in healthy donors. Study overall: HLA-typed donors were the source of 80 million to 90 million unique TCRs, which an early data release held. Study-wide points: Accurate HLA-A and HLA-B prediction from TCR beta sequences was reported for most subjects. Earlier analysis looked at TCR beta V segments, and most were productive about 90% or about 30% of the time.

Germline V gene data show CDR1 as SGHAT and CDR2 as FQNNGV. The CDR3 spans 15 residues. V trimming: 4 bases; J trimming: 2 bases; junction bases outside the gene matches: 3. The PCR employed 60 Vbeta primers together with 13 Jbeta primers. TCRdb's table, derived via immunoSEQ multiplex PCR, lists solely in-frame clones and lacks some. The sample carries more than 95,000 clones, roughly 85% recorded once. Remarks on this clone: Its antigen is not known.

The TCR comes from a man aged 55 to 70 in good health and CMV-seropositive. The chain combines TRBV11-2 with TRBJ1-2; TRBD1 matches 11 bases. Sequenced input: PBMCs. In DNA, the CDR3 is TGTGCCAGCAGCTCACGGACAGGGGGCAACTATGGCTACACCTTC. Translating gives CASSSRTGGNYGYTF.